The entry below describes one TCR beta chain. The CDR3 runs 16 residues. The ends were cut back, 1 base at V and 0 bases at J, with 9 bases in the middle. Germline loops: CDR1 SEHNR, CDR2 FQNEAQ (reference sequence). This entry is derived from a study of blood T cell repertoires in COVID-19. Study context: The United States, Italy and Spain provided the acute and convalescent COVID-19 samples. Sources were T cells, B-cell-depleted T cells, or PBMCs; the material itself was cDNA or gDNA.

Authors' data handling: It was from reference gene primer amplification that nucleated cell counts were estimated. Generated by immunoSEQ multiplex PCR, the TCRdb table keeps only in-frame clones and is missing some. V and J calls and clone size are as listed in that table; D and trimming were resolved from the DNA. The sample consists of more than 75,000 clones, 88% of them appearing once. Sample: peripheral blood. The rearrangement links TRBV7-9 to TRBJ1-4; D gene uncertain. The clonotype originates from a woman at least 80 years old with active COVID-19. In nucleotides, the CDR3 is TGTGCCAGCAGCTTAGGGGCAGCATCAACTAATGAAAAACTGTTTTTT. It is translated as CASSLGAASTNEKLFF. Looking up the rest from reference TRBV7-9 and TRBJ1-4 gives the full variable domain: DTGVSQNPRHKITKRGQNVTFRCDPISEHNRLYWYRQTLGQGPEFLTYFQNEAQLEKSRLLSDRFSAERPKGSFSTLEIQRTEQGDSAMYLCASSLGAASTNEKLFFGSGTQLSVL.